Each of the 8 T cell receptor beta chains below was sequenced from the same sample in a study of T cell changes during pregnancy in multiple sclerosis. Profiling relied on immunoSEQ multiplex PCR, and the TCRdb table lists in-frame clones only, not all of them. The data show some 19,000 clones, 88% seen once. The specimen comprised CD8+ T cells from peripheral blood mononuclear cells, sampled after pregnancy. Receptor source: a female donor in good health, enrolled as a control in a pregnancy study.

In DNA, the CDR3 is TGTGCCAGCAGCCCCCAGAACCGAAACACCATATATTTT. This translates into CASSPQNRNTIYF. This chain connects TRBV7-9 to TRBJ1-3; D unresolved. The ends were cut back, 5 bases at V and 5 bases at J, with 10 bases in the middle. CDR1 is SEHNR, CDR2 FQNEAQ, per germline (reference sequence). The CDR3 runs to 13 residues. Full variable domain (missing parts from reference TRBV7-9 and TRBJ1-3): DTGVSQNPRHKITKRGQNVTFRCDPISEHNRLYWYRQTLGQGPEFLTYFQNEAQLEKSRLLSDRFSAERPKGSFSTLEIQRTEQGDSAMYLCASSPQNRNTIYFGEGSWLTVV.

V usage is TRBV7-2 and J usage is TRBJ2-5, with TRBD2 matching 11 bases. This CDR3 contains 15 residues. Trimming removed 3 bases from V and 5 bases from J; junction bases left unmatched: 5. Germline-derived CDR1 and CDR2 are SGHTA and FQGNSA. CDR3 amino acids: CASSFSGGAGETQYF. The CDR3 bases are TGTGCCAGCAGCTTTAGCGGGGGGGCCGGGGAGACCCAGTACTTC.

V is TRBV7-9 and J is TRBJ2-7, with D uncertain. Trimming took off 5 bases at V and 1 base at J, with 12 bases between the two ends. The germline CDR1 and CDR2 sequences are SEHNR and FQNEAQ (reference sequence). The CDR3 consists of 14 residues. CDR3 DNA sequence: TGTGCCAGCAGCCCCCCCGTTAATTCCTACGAGCAGTACTTC. Amino acids: CASSPPVNSYEQYF.

This chain connects TRBV27 to TRBJ1-5; possibly TRBD1 for D (5 bases). Germline CDR1 and CDR2: MNHEY and SMNVEV (reference sequence). Trimming pared 6 bases from V and 14 bases from J, leaving 20 bases between. This CDR3 is 13 amino acids long. The DNA of the CDR3 is TGTGCCAGCAGCCTCCCTGGGGGGGAAAAGGAGCATTTT. Amino acid sequence: CASSLPGGEKEHF.

This clone occurred once. The chain couples TRBV18 to TRBJ2-3, with TRBD1 matching over 9 bases. Germline-derived CDR1 and CDR2 are KGHSH and LQKENI. The CDR3 is made up of 14 amino acids. Germline trimming cut 8 bases from V and 0 bases from J; bases unmatched to any gene: 3. CDR3 protein: CASTDRGSTDTQYF. CDR3 DNA: TGTGCCAGCACCGACAGGGGGAGCACAGATACGCAGTATTTT.

This chain uses TRBV14 with TRBJ2-7, with 10 bases lining up with TRBD2. Trimming took 4 bases from V and 3 from J; bases not matched to a gene: 6. Per the germline V gene, CDR1 is SGHDN and CDR2 is FVKESK. The CDR3 has 15 residues. The CDR3 DNA is TGTGCCAGCAGCCGAAGCCCTAGCGGGGGCTACGAGCAGTACTTC. It specifies CASSRSPSGGYEQYF.

The V call is TRBV6-5, the J call TRBJ2-1; tentative D call: TRBD1 (6 bases). V lost 8 bases to trimming and J lost 5 bases, with 7 bases between them. CDR1 and CDR2 from the germline V gene are MNHEY and SVGAGI. The CDR3 consists of 11 residues. The CDR3 spells CASGQNNEQFF. The CDR3 DNA is TGTGCCAGCGGACAGAACAATGAGCAGTTCTTC.

The gene calls are TRBV2 and TRBJ1-1, with D unresolved. The CDR3 runs to 12 residues. Trimming stripped 10 bases from V and 6 bases from J, with 15 bases between. Germline CDR1 SNHLY, CDR2 FYNNEI. The CDR3 bases are TGTGCCACTACCTCACGGTTCCCTGAAGCTTTCTTT. Amino acid sequence: CATTSRFPEAFF.